The clone carrying this T cell receptor (beta chain) was recorded at least ten times. Its specificity is not known. The data are from a study of blood T cells in healthy people across ages. Study-wide results and caveats: Fewer expanded clones and more diversity marked long-lived versus aged donors. Considered underestimates were the diversity estimates obtained from one million T cells.

The CDR3 runs to 16 residues. The ends lost 4 bases at V and 8 bases at J; junction bases unmatched: 14. Germline V gives CDR1 SGHRS, CDR2 YFSETQ. No fewer than 5.5 micrograms of total RNA were isolated from every sample. Sample-barcoded 5' priming and a J-beta primer mix drove a second PCR of roughly 6 to 12 cycles. With 12 random nucleotides, a template-switch adaptor tagged each individual cDNA molecule. From the 5' RACE reads, TCRdb called clonotypes with MiXCR, one entry per CDR3 protein. The table shows approximately 690,000 distinct CDR3 sequences, with 40% to 45% occurring only once. The TCR was taken from a man aged 80 or over in good health. Sample: blood. The chain employs TRBV5-1 and TRBJ2-1; 8 bases agree with TRBD2. The CDR3: CASSVIGTSFGDEQFF. DNA of the CDR3: TGCGCCAGCAGCGTCATCGGGACTAGTTTTGGCGATGAGCAGTTCTTC. The full variable domain, in which reference TRBV5-1 and TRBJ2-1 provide the parts outside the CDR3, is KAGVTQTPRYLIKTRGQQVTLSCSPISGHRSVSWYQQTPGQGLQFLFEYFSETQRNKGNFPGRFSGRQFSNSRSEMNVSTLELGDSALYLCASSVIGTSFGDEQFFGPGTRLTVL.